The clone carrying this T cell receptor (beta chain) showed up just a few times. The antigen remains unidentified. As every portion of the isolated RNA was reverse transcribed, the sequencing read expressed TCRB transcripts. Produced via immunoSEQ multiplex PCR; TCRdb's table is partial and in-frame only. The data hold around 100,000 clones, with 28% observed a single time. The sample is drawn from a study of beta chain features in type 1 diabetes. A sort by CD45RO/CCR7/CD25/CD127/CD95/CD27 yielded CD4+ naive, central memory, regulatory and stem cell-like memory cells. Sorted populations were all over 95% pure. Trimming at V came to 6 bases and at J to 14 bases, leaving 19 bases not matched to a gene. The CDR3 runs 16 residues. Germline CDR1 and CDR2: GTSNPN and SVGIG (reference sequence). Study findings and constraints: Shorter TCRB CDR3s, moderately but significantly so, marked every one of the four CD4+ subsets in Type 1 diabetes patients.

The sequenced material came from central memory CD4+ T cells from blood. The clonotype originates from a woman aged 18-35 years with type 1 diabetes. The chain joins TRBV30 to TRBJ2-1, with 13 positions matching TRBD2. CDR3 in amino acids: CACSPGLAGLPPLEFF. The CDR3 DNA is TGTGCCTGTTCTCCGGGACTAGCGGGACTCCCCCCGCTGGAGTTCTTC.